Shown below are 21 T cell receptor beta chains from a single sample sequenced in a study of blood T cell repertoires in COVID-19. The table came from immunoSEQ multiplex PCR; TCRdb's copy has only in-frame clones and leaves some out. The data show 350,000 to 400,000 clones, around 87% seen once. Sequencing was done on a sample of PBMCs or T cells enriched from blood (not recorded which). The receptors were gathered from a man aged 40-49 years in a cohort exposed to, infected with or recovered from COVID-19 (not recorded which).

The chain joins TRBV29-1 to TRBJ2-7, with 14 bases identical to TRBD2. Germline CDR1 is SQVTM and CDR2 is ANQGSEA. Germline trimming cut 7 bases from V and 5 bases from J; bases unmatched to any gene: 13. The CDR3 spans 16 residues. The CDR3 here is CSARPGLAGATHEQYF. In DNA form, the CDR3 reads TGCAGCGCTCGACCGGGACTAGCGGGAGCCACCCACGAGCAGTACTTC.

This sequence joins TRBV5-1 and TRBJ1-5; a weak D match, TRBD1 (6 bases). Trimming took off 0 bases at V and 6 bases at J, with 7 bases between the two ends. The CDR3 is made up of 13 amino acids. CDR1 is SGHRS, CDR2 YFSETQ, per germline. The CDR3 loop reads CASSLEGGQPQHF. The CDR3 bases are TGCGCCAGCAGCTTGGAAGGGGGTCAGCCCCAGCATTTT.

In its sample, this clone was seen once. DNA for the CDR3: TGTGCCAGCAGTTTTCGGGGGGAAAATGAAAAACTGTTTTTT. Translated: CASSFRGENEKLFF. The chain has TRBV27 and TRBJ1-4; possibly TRBD1 for D (5 bases). The CDR3 loop spans 14 amino acids. The germline V gene has CDR1 MNHEY and CDR2 SMNVEV (reference sequence). Trimming cost V 3 bases and J 5 bases, with 10 bases left between them.

The rearrangement links TRBV7-9 to TRBJ1-2; unclear D gene. V was shortened by 5 bases and J by 8 bases, with 24 bases between the two germline ends. The CDR3 is 16 amino acids. The germline V gene has CDR1 SEHNR and CDR2 FQNEAQ (reference sequence). DNA for the CDR3: TGTGCCAGCAGCCCCCTCCTTCTTGGAGGCCCCTCGGGCTACACCTTC. This gives the protein CASSPLLLGGPSGYTF.

V gene TRBV9 combines with J gene TRBJ2-1, with 9 bases matching TRBD2. J lost 9 bases, V lost 3 bases, and 7 bases had no gene match. The CDR3 has 14 residues. Germline lookup yields CDR1 SGDLS and CDR2 YYNGEE. DNA for the CDR3: TGTGCCAGCAGCGCCATTGGGACTAGCCTTGAGCAGTTCTTC. It translates to CASSAIGTSLEQFF.

The rearrangement uses TRBV5-6 and TRBJ1-5, with D possibly being TRBD1 (5 bases). CDR3 size: 14 residues. V lost 0 bases to trimming and J lost 5 bases, with 9 bases between them. CDR1 and CDR2 (germline): SGHDT, YYEEEE. CDR3 region: CASSLGGGDQPQHF. The DNA for the CDR3 is TGTGCCAGCAGCTTGGGCGGAGGGGATCAGCCCCAGCATTTT.

The V call is TRBV7-2, the J call TRBJ1-6; D is perhaps TRBD1 (5 bases). V was shortened by 2 bases and J by 7 bases, with 15 bases between the two germline ends. This CDR3 spans 16 amino acids. CDR1 is SGHTA, CDR2 FQGNSA, per germline. Here the CDR3 DNA reads TGTGCCAGCAGCTTAAGTTTTAGCCCAGGGAATTCACCCCTCCACTTT. Protein product: CASSLSFSPGNSPLHF. The full variable domain, with the rest looked up from reference TRBV7-2 and TRBJ1-6, is GAGVSQSPSNKVTEKGKDVELRCDPISGHTALYWYRQSLGQGLEFLIYFQGNSAPDKSGLPSDRFSAERTGGSVSTLTIQRTQQEDSAVYLCASSLSFSPGNSPLHFGNGTRLTVT.

The V gene is TRBV11-3, the J gene TRBJ2-1, with D perhaps matching TRBD2 (6 bases). V shed 4 bases and J shed 8 bases, with 12 bases lying between them. Germline V CDR1 and CDR2: SGHNT, YENEEA. The CDR3 extends over 13 amino acids. CDR3 in amino acids: CASSSTRRDEQFF. The CDR3 DNA reads TGTGCCAGCAGCTCGACTAGAAGAGATGAGCAGTTCTTC.

The V and J genes are TRBV11-2 and TRBJ1-6, with 9 positions matching TRBD1. V gave up 2 bases and J gave up 9 bases; unmatched junction bases: 5. In germline, CDR1 is SGHAT, CDR2 FQNNGV. The CDR3 spans 15 residues. The CDR3 DNA follows: TGTGCCAGCAGCTTATCTCAACAGGGGGCTTCACCCCTCCACTTT. Amino acids: CASSLSQQGASPLHF.

V is TRBV6-6 and J is TRBJ2-4, with TRBD2 matching 9 bases. The CDR3 loop spans 19 amino acids. Looked up from germline, CDR1 is MNHNY and CDR2 is SVGAGI (reference sequence). V lost 8 bases, J lost 3 bases, and 20 bases stayed unmatched. The CDR3: CASGLPRREGRVDKNIQYF. The CDR3 DNA is TGTGCCAGCGGTCTCCCCCGGCGGGAGGGCCGTGTGGACAAAAACATTCAGTACTTC.

This chain connects TRBV2 to TRBJ1-6; D ambiguous. The V end was cut by 3 bases, the J end by 9 bases, with 15 bases between. The length of the CDR3 is 15 residues. Per the germline V gene, CDR1 is SNHLY and CDR2 is FYNNEI. The CDR3, as DNA: TGTGCCAGCAGTGATGTCGCGCTTGGCGGTTCACCCCTCCACTTT. Protein product: CASSDVALGGSPLHF.

This clone was seen just once. The chain links TRBV7-2 to TRBJ1-3, with D possibly TRBD1 on 5 matching bases. This CDR3 comprises 15 residues. CDR1 is SGHTA and CDR2 is FQGNSA in the germline V gene. V lost 5 bases and J 7 bases, leaving 18 bases between the germline ends. CDR3 DNA sequence: TGTGCCAGCAGCCTCCAAAGGACACAGAGGAACACCATATATTTT. Amino acids: CASSLQRTQRNTIYF.

The J gene is TRBJ1-2, the V gene TRBV20-1; D gene uncertain. CDR1 is DFQATT and CDR2 is SNEGSKA in the germline V gene (reference sequence). Trimming removed 3 bases from V and 2 bases from J, with 7 bases in between. This CDR3 is built from 12 residues. The CDR3 nucleotides read TGCAGTGCTAGTACCCAGAACTATGGCTACACCTTC. This sequence encodes CSASTQNYGYTF.

The V and J genes are TRBV3-1 (or the pseudogene TRBV3-2) and TRBJ2-2, with TRBD1 identical over 9 bases. The CDR3 is 19 residues long. The V segment lost 4 bases and the J segment 5 bases; nucleotides outside the gene matches: 17. CDR1 is LGHDT and CDR2 is YNNKEL in the germline V gene (reference sequence). The CDR3, as DNA: TGTGCCAGCAGCCGACATTCAATGTCTGCGGGACAGGGTACCGGGGAGCTGTTTTTT. This gives the protein CASSRHSMSAGQGTGELFF.

This chain connects TRBV10-1 to TRBJ1-1, with 7 bases identical to TRBD1. Trimming cost V 0 bases and J 1 base; bases outside gene matches: 2. This CDR3 has 15 amino acids. Germline V CDR1 and CDR2: WNHNN, SYGVQD (reference sequence). The CDR3 spells CASSESTGSNTEAFF. The CDR3, as DNA: TGCGCCAGCAGTGAGTCGACAGGGTCGAACACTGAAGCTTTCTTT.

J is TRBJ2-4 and V is TRBV24-1, with a weak D call TRBD2 (6 bases). V was cut by 5 bases and J by 8 bases, with 15 bases left in between. Germline CDR1 and CDR2: KGHDR and SFDVKD. The CDR3 contains 14 residues. CDR3 protein: CATSAAGPADIQYF. DNA of the CDR3: TGTGCCACCAGTGCCGCGGGACCGGCGGACATTCAGTACTTC.

This chain joins TRBV7-8 and TRBJ1-2, with D perhaps TRBD1 (5 bases). CDR1 is SGHVS, CDR2 FQNEAQ, per germline. V lost 5 bases, J lost 0 bases, and 7 bases lay in between. This CDR3 is built from 13 residues. CDR3 sequence reads: CASSLDTNYGYTF. The DNA for the CDR3 is TGTGCCAGCAGCCTGGACACTAACTATGGCTACACCTTC.

In its sample, this clone was seen a few times. The J gene is TRBJ2-3, the V gene TRBV27, with 7 bases aligning to TRBD2. Germline V CDR1 and CDR2: MNHEY, SMNVEV (reference sequence). Trimming removed 0 bases from V and 4 bases from J; junction bases left unmatched: 7. The CDR3 sequence is 16 residues long. As DNA, the CDR3 is TGTGCCAGCAGTTTATCCCTCGGCGGGAGATCAGATACGCAGTATTTT. It codes for CASSLSLGGRSDTQYF.

V gene TRBV28 combines with J gene TRBJ2-1, with 8 bases identical to TRBD1. Germline CDR1 is MDHEN and CDR2 is SYDVKM. The CDR3 length is 11 residues. Trimming took 4 bases from V and 14 from J; bases not matched to a gene: 4. Written as DNA, the CDR3 is TGTGCCAGCAGTTCTGGACAGGGAAAGTTCTTC. Amino acid sequence: CASSSGQGKFF.

The V gene is TRBV11-2, the J gene TRBJ1-1; D is unresolved. Germline loops: CDR1 SGHAT, CDR2 FQNNGV. The V end lost 0 bases, the J end lost 11 bases, and 10 bases lay between the germline ends. This CDR3 region has 12 residues. The CDR3 DNA follows: TGTGCCAGCAGCTTAGATTGGGGAGAGGCTTTCTTT. Its protein is CASSLDWGEAFF.

The rearrangement joins TRBV19 to TRBJ2-1, with 11 positions matching TRBD2. The CDR3 covers 16 residues. Germline values: CDR1 LNHDA, CDR2 SQIVND (reference sequence). The V and J ends lost 7 bases and 8 bases, in that order; junction bases with no gene match: 13. CDR3 protein: CASIPRTSGSSHEQFF. The CDR3, as DNA: TGTGCCAGTATCCCCCGAACTAGCGGGAGCTCACATGAGCAGTTCTTC.